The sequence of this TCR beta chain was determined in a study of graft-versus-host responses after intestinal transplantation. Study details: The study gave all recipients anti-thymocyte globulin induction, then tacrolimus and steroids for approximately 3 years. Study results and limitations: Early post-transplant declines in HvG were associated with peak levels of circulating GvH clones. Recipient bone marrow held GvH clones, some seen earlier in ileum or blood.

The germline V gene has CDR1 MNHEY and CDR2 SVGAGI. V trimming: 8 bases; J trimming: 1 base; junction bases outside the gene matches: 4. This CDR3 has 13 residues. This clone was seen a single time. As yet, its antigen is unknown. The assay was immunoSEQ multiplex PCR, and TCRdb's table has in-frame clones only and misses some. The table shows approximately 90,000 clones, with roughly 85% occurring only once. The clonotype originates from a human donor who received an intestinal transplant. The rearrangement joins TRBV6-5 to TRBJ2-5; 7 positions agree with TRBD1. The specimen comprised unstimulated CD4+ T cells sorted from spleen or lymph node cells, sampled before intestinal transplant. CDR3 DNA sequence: TGTGCCAGCGCGAGACAGGGCCAAGAGACCCAGTACTTC. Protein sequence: CASARQGQETQYF.